The 28 T cell receptor beta chains listed next were all sequenced from one sample in a study of response to subunit inactivated influenza vaccine. A single record per CDR3 protein comes from TCRdb applying MiXCR to the RT-PCR reads. This sample carries 800,000 or so distinct CDR3 sequences, approximately 22% of them seen once, and the ten largest clones take more than 8.5%. The material sequenced was PBMCs from blood, taken 4 to 6 days after vaccination. These receptors all stem from a man aged 45-65 years who received an inactivated influenza vaccine.

This clonotype was found many times. This chain connects TRBV21-1 to TRBJ1-5. TRBV21-1 is a pseudogene locus. The CDR3 length is 16 residues. The CDR3 nucleotides are TGTGCCAGCAGCGACCTAGGAGAGCTGAAGAATCAGCCCCAGCATTTT. This gives the protein CASSDLGELKNQPQHF.

This clonotype has just a few counts. V is TRBV7-8 and J is TRBJ2-1; D is unresolved. The germline gives CDR1 SGHVS, CDR2 FQNEAQ. The CDR3 spans 13 residues. Trimming cost V 1 base and J 8 bases, with 9 bases left between them. The CDR3 protein is CASSLGTVDEQFF. CDR3 DNA sequence: TGTGCCAGCAGCTTAGGAACAGTGGATGAGCAGTTCTTC. The whole variable domain, remainder taken from reference TRBV7-8 and TRBJ2-1, is GAGVSQSPRYKVAKRGQDVALRCDPISGHVSLFWYQQALGQGPEFLTYFQNEAQLDKSGLPSDRFFAERPEGSVSTLKIQRTQQEDSAVYLCASSLGTVDEQFFGPGTRLTVL.

This clonotype was seen a single time. The chain combines TRBV24-1 with TRBJ2-5; D not certain. This CDR3 spans 16 amino acids. Germline CDR1 is KGHDR and CDR2 is SFDVKD. V lost 3 bases, J lost 0 bases, and 13 bases lay in between. This chain's CDR3 is CATSDNSLGYQETQYF. The CDR3 nucleotides are TGTGCCACCAGTGATAACTCCTTGGGGTACCAAGAGACCCAGTACTTC.

This clonotype appeared a few times. This rearrangement joins TRBV5-1 to TRBJ2-4; 8 nucleotides agree with TRBD1. V trimming: 0 bases; J trimming: 6 bases; junction bases outside the gene matches: 8. Germline lookup yields CDR1 SGHRS and CDR2 YFSETQ. The CDR3 consists of 16 residues. The CDR3, as DNA: TGCGCCAGCAGCTTGGCCCAGGACAGGGTTCCAAACATTCAGTACTTC. It yields the protein CASSLAQDRVPNIQYF.

The table lists this clonotype with a count of one. The V call is TRBV6-2 or TRBV6-3, the J call TRBJ1-1; D might be TRBD1 (5 bases). Germline V gene lookup returns CDR1 MNHEY and CDR2 SVGEGT. The ends were cut back, 6 bases at V and 0 bases at J, with 20 bases in the middle. CDR3 length: 17 amino acids. This CDR3 is CASRISWTRTLNTEAFF. CDR3 in DNA: TGTGCCAGCAGGATATCTTGGACACGAACCCTGAACACTGAAGCTTTCTTT.

This clonotype was picked up a small number of times. The CDR3 coding sequence is TGTGCCAGCAGCCGAGGACTAGCGGGGGCCTCCTACAATGAGCAGTTCTTC. Its translation: CASSRGLAGASYNEQFF. The rearrangement joins TRBV12-3 or TRBV12-4 to TRBJ2-1; 13 bases map to TRBD2. Unmatched junction bases numbered 5, after V lost 6 bases and J lost 0 bases. This CDR3 contains 17 residues.

This clonotype was observed a handful of times. The chain carries TRBV20-1 and TRBJ1-6, with D possibly being TRBD1 (5 bases). CDR3 length: 16 amino acids. Germline assignment: CDR1 DFQATT and CDR2 SNEGSKA (reference sequence). With 6 bases removed from V and 0 bases from J, the gap between germline ends came to 15 bases. The DNA for the CDR3 is TGCAGTGCCCTTATGGGGCCGAGCTCCTATAATTCACCCCTCCACTTT. It translates to CSALMGPSSYNSPLHF.

This chain uses TRBV12-3 or TRBV12-4 with TRBJ2-3; maybe TRBD1 (5 bases). This CDR3 is built from 15 residues. Trimming removed 5 bases from V and 5 bases from J, with 17 bases in between. CDR3 region: CASSAVWGALDTQYF. CDR3 DNA: TGTGCCAGCAGTGCCGTTTGGGGCGCGTTAGATACGCAGTATTTT.

The chain uses TRBV7-2 and TRBJ2-7; 12 nucleotides agree with TRBD2. Trimming at V came to 5 bases and at J to 5 bases, leaving 10 bases not matched to a gene. CDR1 and CDR2 from the germline V gene are SGHTA and FQGNSA. The CDR3 is made up of 16 amino acids. This CDR3 is CASSQGLAGGSHEQYF. The CDR3, as DNA: TGTGCCAGCAGCCAAGGTCTAGCGGGGGGGTCCCACGAGCAGTACTTC.

This clonotype was seen once. The V gene is TRBV20-1, the J gene TRBJ2-3; D might be TRBD1 (6 bases). This CDR3 region has 13 residues. CDR1 is DFQATT and CDR2 is SNEGSKA in the germline V gene (reference sequence). Trimming removed 6 bases from V and 6 bases from J, with 16 bases in between. Here the CDR3 DNA reads TGCAGTGCCCTGGCGGACAGCGATGATACGCAGTATTTT. Translated, it gives CSALADSDDTQYF.

The rearrangement links TRBV7-9 to TRBJ2-7; D uncertain. Between the trimmed V and J ends, which lost 8 bases and 1 base, there was a span of 15 bases. The CDR3 loop spans 14 amino acids. CDR1 and CDR2 (germline): SEHNR, FQNEAQ (reference sequence). CDR3 in amino acids: CASQFAAGSYEQYF. As DNA, the CDR3 is TGTGCCAGCCAATTCGCGGCCGGATCCTACGAGCAGTACTTC.

This clonotype was observed a few times. The chain employs TRBV7-8 and TRBJ2-2; possible D gene TRBD1, 6 bases. The germline V gene has CDR1 SGHVS and CDR2 FQNEAQ. V shed 0 bases and J shed 7 bases, with 12 bases lying between them. This CDR3 comprises 15 residues. DNA of the CDR3: TGTGCCAGCAGCTTAGCGCGGACAGCCGGCGGGGAGCTGTTTTTT. Its protein is CASSLARTAGGELFF.

This clonotype was counted at least ten times. V is TRBV12-3 or TRBV12-4 and J is TRBJ2-7; D gene unclear. CDR3 length: 11 residues. The ends were cut back, 6 bases at V and 3 bases at J, with 6 bases in the middle. The chain's CDR3 is CASRSFYEQYF. Written as DNA, the CDR3 is TGTGCCAGCAGGTCCTTCTACGAGCAGTACTTC.

This chain connects TRBV20-1 to TRBJ1-5; D is perhaps TRBD1 (5 bases). The CDR3 totals 13 residues. V lost 3 bases and J lost 2, with 8 bases in between. Germline V lookup: CDR1 DFQATT, CDR2 SNEGSKA (reference sequence). The CDR3 DNA reads TGCAGTGCTAGCAGGGTAGGCAATCAGCCCCAGCATTTT. Translation gives CSASRVGNQPQHF.

The V and J genes are TRBV3-1 and TRBJ2-7; 7 bases agree with TRBD2. This CDR3 has 14 residues. Looked up from germline, CDR1 is LGHDT and CDR2 is YNNKEL (reference sequence). Trimming cost V 2 bases and J 6 bases; bases outside gene matches: 7. The CDR3 DNA follows: TGTGCCAGCAGCCAACCAGGCGGGGGATCCGAGCAGTACTTC. Amino acids: CASSQPGGGSEQYF.

This clonotype appeared a few times. The V and J genes are TRBV6-1 and TRBJ2-3, with D possibly TRBD2 on 6 matching bases. The CDR3 totals 14 residues. CDR1 is MNHNS, CDR2 SASEGT, per germline. V was shortened by 6 bases and J by 6 bases, with 16 bases between the two germline ends. CDR3 in amino acids: CASRSGLRVDTQYF. CDR3 in DNA: TGTGCCAGCAGATCGGGACTCCGCGTCGATACGCAGTATTTT.

About this clonotype itself: Since a much larger clone is just one base distant, this may be a read error. The rearrangement joins TRBV28 to TRBJ2-5; the D is unclear. Germline CDR1 and CDR2: MDHEN and SYDVKM. This CDR3 spans 16 amino acids. The CDR3 DNA reads TGTGCCAGCATCCCATCGCCCCAGAACCACCAAGAGACCAAGTACTTC. Encoded protein: CASIPSPQNHQETKYF. Using reference TRBV28 and TRBJ2-5 for the parts outside the CDR3, the full variable domain is DVKVTQSSRYLVKRTGEKVFLECVQDMDHENMFWYRQDPGLGLRLIYFSYDVKMKEKGDIPEGYSVSREKKERFSLILESASTNQTSMYLCASIPSPQNHQETKYFGPGTRLLVL.

The chain is built from TRBV5-1 and TRBJ2-3, with D tentatively TRBD1 (6 bases). The CDR3 totals 15 residues. Germline loops: CDR1 SGHRS, CDR2 YFSETQ. V was trimmed by 0 bases and J by 5 bases, leaving 13 bases between them. CDR3 nucleotide sequence: TGCGCCAGCAGCTTGGCCGGTCAGGGGTTAGATACGCAGTATTTT. Translation: CASSLAGQGLDTQYF.

The V call is TRBV6-5, the J call TRBJ2-5; possible D gene TRBD2, 6 bases. CDR1 and CDR2 (germline): MNHEY, SVGAGI. Trimming took 0 bases from V and 7 from J, leaving 18 bases between them. The CDR3 covers 16 residues. The CDR3 nucleotides are TGTGCCAGCAGTTACTCGAGTACCGGGAGCTCCGGGACCCAGTACTTC. Residues: CASSYSSTGSSGTQYF.

V gene TRBV4-1 combines with J gene TRBJ2-5; D is unresolved. The V end was cut by 1 base, the J end by 5 bases, with 14 bases between. Germline values: CDR1 MGHRA, CDR2 YSYEKL. This CDR3 contains 15 residues. The CDR3, as DNA: TGCGCCAGCAGCCAAGTGGCAACCTCGATGGAGACCCAGTACTTC. This translates into CASSQVATSMETQYF.

This clonotype came up a few times. This chain uses TRBV12-3 or TRBV12-4 with TRBJ2-7; D tentatively reads TRBD1 or TRBD2 (6 bases each). The CDR3 contains 16 residues. The V and J ends lost 0 bases and 7 bases respectively, with 19 bases between them. CDR3: CASSLAWGAGVSEQYF. The CDR3 DNA reads as TGTGCCAGCAGTTTAGCCTGGGGGGCCGGAGTCTCTGAGCAGTACTTC.

V usage is TRBV5-1 and J usage is TRBJ2-5; TRBD2 matches at 7 bases. CDR1 and CDR2 from the germline V gene are SGHRS and YFSETQ. V was clipped by 3 bases and J by 5 bases; unmatched bases: 7. The CDR3 totals 14 residues. The CDR3 sequence is CASSSAGGSETQYF. The CDR3 DNA follows: TGCGCCAGCAGCTCGGCGGGCGGGAGTGAGACCCAGTACTTC.

This clonotype was observed a few times. This chain links TRBV5-6 with TRBJ2-7; 10 bases align to TRBD2. The CDR3 length is 16 residues. In germline, CDR1 is SGHDT, CDR2 YYEEEE. Unmatched junction bases numbered 9, after V lost 2 bases and J lost 4 bases. The CDR3 sequence is CASSFARGLARYEQYF. CDR3 coding DNA: TGTGCCAGCAGCTTCGCTAGGGGACTAGCGAGATACGAGCAGTACTTC.

The J gene is TRBJ2-7, the V gene TRBV6-1; 11 bases line up with TRBD2. CDR3 length: 15 amino acids. The junction had 5 bases not matched to a gene; V was cut back by 6 bases and J by 1 base. Looked up from germline, CDR1 is MNHNS and CDR2 is SASEGT. CDR3 residues: CASRFASGRSYEQYF. Here the CDR3 DNA reads TGTGCCAGCAGGTTTGCTAGCGGGAGGTCCTACGAGCAGTACTTC.

This clonotype was observed a few times. The V and J genes are TRBV5-1 and TRBJ1-2, with no clear D. Germline V CDR1 and CDR2: SGHRS, YFSETQ. The CDR3 spans 13 residues. Trimming took 0 bases from V and 4 from J, leaving 7 bases between them. The CDR3 protein is CASSLDTIYGYTF. CDR3 in DNA: TGCGCCAGCAGCTTGGATACCATCTATGGCTACACCTTC.

The chain combines TRBV28 with TRBJ2-7, with unresolved D. Between the trimmed V and J ends, which lost 3 bases and 0 bases, there was a span of 9 bases. This CDR3 comprises 14 residues. Germline-derived CDR1 and CDR2 are MDHEN and SYDVKM. The CDR3 loop reads CASSFPAASYEQYF. The CDR3 DNA reads as TGTGCCAGCAGTTTCCCAGCAGCCTCCTACGAGCAGTACTTC.

The V and J genes are TRBV10-3 and TRBJ1-5; maybe TRBD1 (5 bases). The CDR3 has 15 amino acids. From germline, CDR1 is ENHRY and CDR2 SYGVKD. V lost 10 bases and J 5 bases, leaving 21 bases between the germline ends. The CDR3 loop reads CATGGRRDIHQPQHF. CDR3 DNA sequence: TGTGCCACCGGGGGGAGACGGGATATCCATCAGCCCCAGCATTTT.

The genes are TRBV7-9 and TRBJ1-2; no clear D gene. The CDR3 has 12 amino acids. The V end lost 1 base, the J end lost 7 bases, and 7 bases lay between the germline ends. Germline CDR1 is SEHNR and CDR2 is FQNEAQ (reference sequence). DNA for the CDR3: TGTGCCAGCAGCTTAGATAGTGCTGGCTACACCTTC. Protein product: CASSLDSAGYTF.